This note documents a single T cell receptor (beta chain) sequence. Under the authors' procedure: Cell counts per sample came from amplifying reference gene primers. Assay used: immunoSEQ multiplex PCR; TCRdb lists only in-frame clones, some missing. D and trimming come from the DNA, and the V and J calls and clone size come from that table. This sample has roughly 47,000 clones, with about 87% found just once. These data originate in a study of blood T cell repertoires in COVID-19. Study overall: COVID-19 samples from acute and convalescent phases originated in the United States, Italy and Spain.

The sequence derives from a man aged 45 to 65 with acute or convalescent COVID-19. Material: peripheral blood.

The CDR3 reads CASRRDSGNEKLFF. CDR3 nucleotides: TGCGCCAGCAGACGGGACAGCGGTAATGAAAAACTGTTTTTT. The V gene is TRBV5-1, the J gene TRBJ1-4; 7 bases agree with TRBD1. The germline V gene has CDR1 SGHRS and CDR2 YFSETQ. Germline trimming cut 5 bases from V and 4 bases from J; bases unmatched to any gene: 5. The CDR3 runs 14 residues.